This TCR beta chain was documented in a study of blood T cell repertoires in COVID-19. Looking at the study overall: The cDNA or gDNA used as material had been derived from T cells, B-cell-depleted T cells, or PBMCs.

As handled by the study authors: Counts of nucleated cells, estimated from reference gene primer amplification, were obtained. Sequenced by immunoSEQ multiplex PCR; TCRdb stores in-frame clones only, minus some. The DNA was the basis for D and trimming; V, J and clone size are from that table. The sample yields 250,000 or so clones, 80% to 85% seen once. This clone was picked up many times. V lost 4 bases, J lost 0 bases, and 15 bases lay in between. The CDR3 consists of 16 residues. Looked up from germline, CDR1 is SNHLY and CDR2 is FYNNEI. The sample was peripheral blood. The receptor was isolated from a woman aged 18-29 years with acute or convalescent COVID-19. This rearrangement joins TRBV2 to TRBJ1-1; D possibly corresponds to TRBD1 (5 bases). The CDR3 protein is CASSAGAGPVNTEAFF. The CDR3 DNA reads TGTGCCAGCAGTGCTGGGGCAGGGCCCGTGAACACTGAAGCTTTCTTT.